Listed below are T cell receptor beta chains from one sample, sequenced in a study. TCRdb re-analysed the RT-PCR reads in MiXCR, keeping a single row per CDR3 protein. The repertoire holds hundreds of thousands of distinct CDR3 sequences, 14% seen once, with about 3.9% in the top ten. The material sequenced was memory CD4+ T cells from blood. These receptors were collected from a female donor in good health, serving as a healthy control. Both conserved end residues are part of each CDR3. A D gene is named only where the DNA matches it firmly. For some rows the clone size is stated as once, few or many, or as a class when expanded; others skip it.

d_call: -
j_call: TRBJ2-1
clone_size: few
v_call: TRBV24-1
cdr3_nt: TGTGCCACCAGTGATCCCACGGCGGGCAATTACAATGAGCAGTTCTTC
cdr3_aa: CATSDPTAGNYNEQFF

d_call: TRBD1
j_call: TRBJ1-5
clone_size: -
v_call: TRBV7-6
cdr3_nt: TGTGCCAGCAGCCCCGGACAGGGGGAACAGCCCCAGCATTTT
cdr3_aa: CASSPGQGEQPQHF

d_call: -
j_call: TRBJ1-2
clone_size: many
v_call: TRBV12-3/TRBV12-4
cdr3_nt: TGTGCCAGCAGTTACCCTCGGACTGGCGGCTACACCTTC
cdr3_aa: CASSYPRTGGYTF

d_call: -
j_call: TRBJ2-7
clone_size: -
v_call: TRBV28
cdr3_nt: TGTGCCAGCAGTCTAACGGGACACCAGTACGAGCAGTACTTC
cdr3_aa: CASSLTGHQYEQYF

d_call: TRBD2
j_call: TRBJ2-2
clone_size: -
v_call: TRBV13
cdr3_nt: TGTGCCAGCAGCCGGGCTCTAGCGGGAAACACCGGGGAGCTGTTTTTT
cdr3_aa: CASSRALAGNTGELFF

d_call: TRBD1
j_call: TRBJ2-2
clone_size: many
v_call: TRBV4-3
cdr3_nt: TGCGCCAGCAGCCAGGGACCGGGACAGGGGATCACCGGGGAGCTGTTTTTT
cdr3_aa: CASSQGPGQGITGELFF

d_call: TRBD1
j_call: TRBJ1-1
clone_size: -
v_call: TRBV7-6
cdr3_nt: TGTGCCAGCAGCTTGACAGGGGTCTACACTGAAGCTTTCTTT
cdr3_aa: CASSLTGVYTEAFF

d_call: -
j_call: TRBJ1-1
clone_size: many
v_call: TRBV6-5
cdr3_nt: TGTGCCAGCAGTTATGGGGGTGGCACTGAAGCTTTCTTT
cdr3_aa: CASSYGGGTEAFF

d_call: -
j_call: TRBJ1-1
clone_size: -
v_call: TRBV5-4
cdr3_nt: TGTGCCAGCAGCTCACCTTATTATGAAGCTTTCTTT
cdr3_aa: CASSSPYYEAFF

d_call: TRBD1
j_call: TRBJ1-2
clone_size: -
v_call: TRBV28
cdr3_nt: TGTGCCAGCAGTTTGACACAGGGGACTGGCTATGGCTACACCTTC
cdr3_aa: CASSLTQGTGYGYTF

d_call: -
j_call: TRBJ2-2
clone_size: -
v_call: TRBV7-9
cdr3_nt: TGTGCCAGCAGCCCGACTGAGAACACCGGGGAGCTGTTTTTT
cdr3_aa: CASSPTENTGELFF

d_call: -
j_call: TRBJ1-5
clone_size: few
v_call: TRBV20-1
cdr3_nt: TGCAGTGCTAGAGATCCCCAGAATCAGCCCCAGCATTTT
cdr3_aa: CSARDPQNQPQHF

d_call: TRBD1
j_call: TRBJ2-3
clone_size: few
v_call: TRBV4-1
cdr3_nt: TGCGCCAGCAGCCAGGACAGGGTTTGGGGCACAGATACGCAGTATTTT
cdr3_aa: CASSQDRVWGTDTQYF

d_call: TRBD1
j_call: TRBJ2-7
clone_size: many
v_call: TRBV20-1
cdr3_nt: TGCAGTGCCAACAGGGGGGTCTACGAGCAGTACTTC
cdr3_aa: CSANRGVYEQYF